This TCR beta chain came from a study of T-cell reconstitution after alpha-beta-depleted transplantation in children. Study-wide points: After transplant, at about two months, alpha-beta T cells were reportedly derived from several hundred expanded graft clones. Recipient T cells and thymic progenitors that survived were the source of the high TCRbeta diversity seen at day 60 in some patients. Diversity and T-cell counts at one year after transplant derived mostly from new T cells.

Unique molecular identifiers were used in preparing the TCRbeta library. In TCRdb, the PCR reads were re-called with MiXCR into one record per CDR3 protein. The sample yields approximately 800,000 distinct CDR3 sequences, 15% to 20% seen once. This CDR3 region has 15 residues. Germline V gene data show CDR1 as MGHRA and CDR2 as YSYEKL. The table lists this clonotype with many counts. Its antigen is undetermined. The junction differs from germline at one of its ends, possibly a read error. J is TRBJ2-7 and V is TRBV4-1; 10 nucleotides agree with TRBD2. This specimen consisted of PBMCs, mostly from graft donor cells, obtained 360 days after TCRalphabeta/CD19-depleted stem cell transplant. The clonotype originates from a male patient younger than 18 who had a stem cell transplant for acute lymphoblastic leukemia, so the T cells may come from the graft donor. In nucleotides, the CDR3 is TGTGCCAGCAGCCAAGGTGCTAGCGGGAGTTACGAGCAGTACTTC. Residues: CASSQGASGSYEQYF.